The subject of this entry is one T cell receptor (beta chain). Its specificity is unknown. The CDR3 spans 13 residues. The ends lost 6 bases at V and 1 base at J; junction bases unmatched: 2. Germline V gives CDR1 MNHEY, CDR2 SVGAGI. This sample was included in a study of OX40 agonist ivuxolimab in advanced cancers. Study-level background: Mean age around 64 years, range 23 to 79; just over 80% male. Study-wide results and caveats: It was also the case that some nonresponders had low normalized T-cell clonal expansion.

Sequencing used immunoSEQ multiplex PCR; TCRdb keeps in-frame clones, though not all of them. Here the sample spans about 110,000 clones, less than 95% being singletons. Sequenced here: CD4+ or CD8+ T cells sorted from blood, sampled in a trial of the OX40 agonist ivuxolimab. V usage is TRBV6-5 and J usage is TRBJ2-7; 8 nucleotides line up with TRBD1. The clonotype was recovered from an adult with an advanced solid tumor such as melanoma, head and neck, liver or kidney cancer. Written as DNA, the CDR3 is TGTGCCAGCAGGGGGACAGGTTCCTACGAGCAGTACTTC. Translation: CASRGTGSYEQYF.